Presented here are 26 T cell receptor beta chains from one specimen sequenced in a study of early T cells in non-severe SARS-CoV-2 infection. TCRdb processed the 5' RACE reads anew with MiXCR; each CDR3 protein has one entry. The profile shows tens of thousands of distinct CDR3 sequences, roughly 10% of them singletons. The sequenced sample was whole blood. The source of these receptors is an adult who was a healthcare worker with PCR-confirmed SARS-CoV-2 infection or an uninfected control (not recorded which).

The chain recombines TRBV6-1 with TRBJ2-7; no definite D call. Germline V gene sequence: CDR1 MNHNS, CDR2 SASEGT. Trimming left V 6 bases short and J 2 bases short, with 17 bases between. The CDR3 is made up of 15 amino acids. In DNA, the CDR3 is TGTGCCAGCAGGGATCCCGGCCAAGCGCCCTACGAGCAGTACTTC. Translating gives CASRDPGQAPYEQYF.

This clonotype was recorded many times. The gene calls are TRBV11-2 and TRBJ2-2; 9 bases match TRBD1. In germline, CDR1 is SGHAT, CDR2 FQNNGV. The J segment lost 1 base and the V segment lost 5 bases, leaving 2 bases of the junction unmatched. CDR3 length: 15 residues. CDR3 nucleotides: TGTGCCAGCAGCCAGGGACAGGGGAACACCGGGGAGCTGTTTTTT. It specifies CASSQGQGNTGELFF.

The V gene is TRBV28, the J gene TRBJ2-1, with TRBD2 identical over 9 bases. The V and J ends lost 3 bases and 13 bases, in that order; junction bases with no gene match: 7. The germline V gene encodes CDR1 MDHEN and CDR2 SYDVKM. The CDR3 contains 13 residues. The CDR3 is CASSFSPSGKQFF. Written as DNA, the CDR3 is TGTGCCAGCAGTTTCTCGCCTAGCGGGAAACAGTTCTTC.

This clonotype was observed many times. DNA of the CDR3: TGTGCCAGCTCACCACCGTCAGGGAGAGAGACCCAGTACTTC. It translates to CASSPPSGRETQYF. The V gene is TRBV18, the J gene TRBJ2-5; D may match TRBD1 or TRBD2 (5 bases each). Between the trimmed V and J ends, which lost 0 bases and 4 bases, there was a span of 9 bases. Germline assignment: CDR1 KGHSH and CDR2 LQKENI. This CDR3 comprises 14 residues.

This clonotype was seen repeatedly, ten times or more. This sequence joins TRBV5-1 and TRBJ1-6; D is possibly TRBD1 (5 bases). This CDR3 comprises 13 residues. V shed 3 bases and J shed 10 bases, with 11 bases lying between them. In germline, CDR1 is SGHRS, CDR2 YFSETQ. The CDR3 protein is CASSSLGDSPLHF. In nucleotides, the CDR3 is TGCGCCAGCAGCTCCCTAGGGGACTCACCCCTCCACTTT. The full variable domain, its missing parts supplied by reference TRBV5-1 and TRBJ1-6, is KAGVTQTPRYLIKTRGQQVTLSCSPISGHRSVSWYQQTPGQGLQFLFEYFSETQRNKGNFPGRFSGRQFSNSRSEMNVSTLELGDSALYLCASSSLGDSPLHFGNGTRLTVT.

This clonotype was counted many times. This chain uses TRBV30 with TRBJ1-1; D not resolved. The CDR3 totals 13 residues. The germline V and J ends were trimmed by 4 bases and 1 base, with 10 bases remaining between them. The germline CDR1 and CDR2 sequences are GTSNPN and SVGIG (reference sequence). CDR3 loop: CAWTLGQNTEAFF. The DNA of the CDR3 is TGTGCCTGGACATTAGGGCAGAACACTGAAGCTTTCTTT.

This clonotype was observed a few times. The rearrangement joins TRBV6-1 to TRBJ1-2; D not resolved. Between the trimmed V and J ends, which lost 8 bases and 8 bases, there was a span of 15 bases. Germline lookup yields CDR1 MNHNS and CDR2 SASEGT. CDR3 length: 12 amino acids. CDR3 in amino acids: CASVGPSLGYTF. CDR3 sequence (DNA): TGTGCCAGCGTGGGCCCCTCCTTAGGCTACACCTTC.

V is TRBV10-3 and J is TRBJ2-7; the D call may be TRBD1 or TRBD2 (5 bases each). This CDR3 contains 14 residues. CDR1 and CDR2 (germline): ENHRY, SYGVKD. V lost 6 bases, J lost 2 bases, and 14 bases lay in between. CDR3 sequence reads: CAISTGGSTYEQYF. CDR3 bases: TGTGCCATCAGCACAGGAGGATCAACCTACGAGCAGTACTTC.

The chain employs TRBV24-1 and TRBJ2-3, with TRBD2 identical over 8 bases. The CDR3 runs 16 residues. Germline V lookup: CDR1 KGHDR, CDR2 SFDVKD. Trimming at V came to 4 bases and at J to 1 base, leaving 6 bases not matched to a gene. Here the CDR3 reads CATSDRTSTRTDTQYF. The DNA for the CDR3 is TGTGCCACCAGTGACCGGACTAGCACACGCACAGATACGCAGTATTTT.

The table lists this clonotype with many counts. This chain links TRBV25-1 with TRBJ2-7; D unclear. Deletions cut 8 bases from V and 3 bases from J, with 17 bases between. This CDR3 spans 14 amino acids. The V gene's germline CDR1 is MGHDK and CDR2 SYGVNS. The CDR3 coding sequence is TGTGCCAGCCGCTCTGGACGGAACGTCTACGAGCAGTACTTC. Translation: CASRSGRNVYEQYF.

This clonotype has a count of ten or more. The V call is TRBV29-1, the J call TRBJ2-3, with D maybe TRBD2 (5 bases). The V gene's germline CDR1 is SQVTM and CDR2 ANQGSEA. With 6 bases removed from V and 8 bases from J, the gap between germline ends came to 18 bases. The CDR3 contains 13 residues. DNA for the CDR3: TGCAGCGTGATAACTAGTGGGAAAGGTACGCAGTATTTT. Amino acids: CSVITSGKGTQYF.

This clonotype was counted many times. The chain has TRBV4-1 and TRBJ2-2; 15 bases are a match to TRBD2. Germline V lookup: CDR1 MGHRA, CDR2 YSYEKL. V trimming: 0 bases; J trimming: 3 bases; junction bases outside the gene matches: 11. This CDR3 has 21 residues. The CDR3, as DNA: TGCGCCAGCAGCCAAGATTCTGGAGGGACTAGCGGGAGGAAGGACACCGGGGAGCTGTTTTTT. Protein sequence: CASSQDSGGTSGRKDTGELFF.

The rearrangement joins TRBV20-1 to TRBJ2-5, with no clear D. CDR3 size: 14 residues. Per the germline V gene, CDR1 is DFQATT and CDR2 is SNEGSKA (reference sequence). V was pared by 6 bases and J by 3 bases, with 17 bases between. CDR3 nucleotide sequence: TGCAGTGCCAAGAGTCGACTGGGTGAAGAGACCCAGTACTTC. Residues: CSAKSRLGEETQYF.

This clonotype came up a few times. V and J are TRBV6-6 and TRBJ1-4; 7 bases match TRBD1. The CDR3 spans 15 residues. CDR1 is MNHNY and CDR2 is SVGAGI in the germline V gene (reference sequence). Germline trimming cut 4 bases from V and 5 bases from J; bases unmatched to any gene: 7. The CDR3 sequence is CASSFRTGLNEKLFF. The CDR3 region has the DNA TGTGCCAGCAGTTTTCGGACAGGTTTAAATGAAAAACTGTTTTTT.

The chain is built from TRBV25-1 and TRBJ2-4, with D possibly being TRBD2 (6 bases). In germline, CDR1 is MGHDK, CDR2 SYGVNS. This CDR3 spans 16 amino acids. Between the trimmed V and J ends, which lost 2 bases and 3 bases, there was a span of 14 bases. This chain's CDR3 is CASSEIGYGGKNIQYF. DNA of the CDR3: TGTGCCAGCAGTGAAATCGGCTACGGGGGCAAAAACATTCAGTACTTC.

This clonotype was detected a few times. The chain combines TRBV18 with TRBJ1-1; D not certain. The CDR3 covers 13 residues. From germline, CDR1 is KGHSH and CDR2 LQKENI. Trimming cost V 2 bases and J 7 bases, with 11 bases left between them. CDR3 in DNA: TGTGCCAGCTCACCAAAAAGGGAAAGTGAAGCTTTCTTT. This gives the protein CASSPKRESEAFF.

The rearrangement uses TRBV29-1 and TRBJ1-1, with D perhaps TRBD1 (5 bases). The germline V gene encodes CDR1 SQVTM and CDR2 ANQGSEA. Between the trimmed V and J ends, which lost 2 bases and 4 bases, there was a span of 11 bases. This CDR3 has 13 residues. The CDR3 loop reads CSVERGAATEAFF. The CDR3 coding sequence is TGCAGCGTTGAACGAGGGGCCGCCACTGAAGCTTTCTTT.

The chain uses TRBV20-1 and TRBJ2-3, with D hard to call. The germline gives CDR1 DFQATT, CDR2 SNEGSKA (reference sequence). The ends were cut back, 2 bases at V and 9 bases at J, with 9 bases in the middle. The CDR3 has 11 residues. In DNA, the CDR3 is TGCAGTGCTAGACCCACTGACACGCAGTATTTT. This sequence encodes CSARPTDTQYF.

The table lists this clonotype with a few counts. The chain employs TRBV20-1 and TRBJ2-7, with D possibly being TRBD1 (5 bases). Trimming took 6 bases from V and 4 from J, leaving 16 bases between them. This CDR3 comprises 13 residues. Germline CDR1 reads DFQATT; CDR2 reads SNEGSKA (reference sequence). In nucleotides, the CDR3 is TGCAGTGCAACGGACAACCCCCCTTACGAGCAGTACTTC. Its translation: CSATDNPPYEQYF.

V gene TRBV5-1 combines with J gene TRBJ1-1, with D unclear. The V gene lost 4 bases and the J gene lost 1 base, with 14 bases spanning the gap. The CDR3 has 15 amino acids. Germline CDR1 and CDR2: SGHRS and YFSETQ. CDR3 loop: CASSPGSAWNTEAFF. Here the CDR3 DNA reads TGCGCCAGCAGCCCGGGGTCAGCCTGGAACACTGAAGCTTTCTTT.

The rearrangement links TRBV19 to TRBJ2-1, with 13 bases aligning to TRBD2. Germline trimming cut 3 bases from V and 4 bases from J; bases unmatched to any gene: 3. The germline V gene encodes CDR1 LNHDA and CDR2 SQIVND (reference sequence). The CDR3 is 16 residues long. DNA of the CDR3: TGTGCCAGTAGTATGACTAGCGGGGGGTTGTACAATGAGCAGTTCTTC. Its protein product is CASSMTSGGLYNEQFF.

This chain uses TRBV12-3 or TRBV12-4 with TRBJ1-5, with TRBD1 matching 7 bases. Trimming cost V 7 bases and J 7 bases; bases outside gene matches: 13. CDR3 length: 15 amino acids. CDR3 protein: CASKPGQLSSQPQHF. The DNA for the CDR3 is TGTGCCAGCAAACCGGGACAGCTTAGTTCACAGCCCCAGCATTTT.

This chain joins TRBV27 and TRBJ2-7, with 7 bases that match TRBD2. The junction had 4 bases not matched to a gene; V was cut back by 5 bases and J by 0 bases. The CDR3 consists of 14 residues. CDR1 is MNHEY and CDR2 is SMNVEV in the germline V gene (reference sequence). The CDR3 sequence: CASSGSGHSYEQYF. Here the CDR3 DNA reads TGTGCCAGCAGTGGTAGCGGGCACTCCTACGAGCAGTACTTC.

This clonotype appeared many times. The CDR3 region has the DNA TGTGCCAGCAGCGTAGGGATGGGTAGGGACAATGAGCAGTTCTTC. Its translation is CASSVGMGRDNEQFF. J is TRBJ2-1 and V is TRBV9; D is unresolved. The CDR3 extends over 15 amino acids. Between the trimmed V and J ends, which lost 0 bases and 5 bases, there was a span of 12 bases. CDR1 is SGDLS, CDR2 YYNGEE, per germline.

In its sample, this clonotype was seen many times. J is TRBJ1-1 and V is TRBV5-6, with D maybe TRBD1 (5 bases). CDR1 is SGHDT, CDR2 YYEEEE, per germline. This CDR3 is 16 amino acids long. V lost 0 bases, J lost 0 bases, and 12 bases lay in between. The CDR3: CASSLALGLMNTEAFF. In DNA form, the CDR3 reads TGTGCCAGCAGCTTGGCCTTGGGACTCATGAACACTGAAGCTTTCTTT. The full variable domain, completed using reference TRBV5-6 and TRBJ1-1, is DAGVTQSPTHLIKTRGQQVTLRCSPKSGHDTVSWYQQALGQGPQFIFQYYEEEERQRGNFPDRFSGHQFPNYSSELNVNALLLGDSALYLCASSLALGLMNTEAFFGQGTRLTVV.

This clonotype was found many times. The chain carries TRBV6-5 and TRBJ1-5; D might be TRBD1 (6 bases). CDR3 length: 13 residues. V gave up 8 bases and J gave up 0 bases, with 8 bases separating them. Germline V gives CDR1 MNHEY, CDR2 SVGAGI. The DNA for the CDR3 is TGTGCCAGCCAACAGGGTAGCAATCAGCCCCAGCATTTT. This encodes CASQQGSNQPQHF.